This T cell receptor beta chain appears in the sequencing data of a study of CD8 T cells in acute hepatitis C reinfection. Germline CDR1 and CDR2: SGDLS and YYNGEE. V lost 4 bases and J lost 4, with 11 bases in between. The CDR3 sequence is 13 residues long. The protocol was immunoSEQ multiplex PCR, while the TCRdb copy is restricted to in-frame clones and leaves out a portion. The sample shows some 4,000 clones, less than 45% of them seen only once. Study outcomes and limitations: Overrepresentation in the naive pool did not explain the preferential TRBV04 and TRBV06 usage seen in all groups. No group differed significantly in the high NS3-1073 repertoire diversity.

The time point here: acute HCV infection, within 168 days of estimated infection date. No in vitro expansion preceded sequencing of these hepatitis C virus-specific cells, which were studied ex vivo. Source: HCV NS3-1073 tetramer-sorted CD8+ T cells from PBMCs, taken during acute infection. The chain carries TRBV9 and TRBJ1-1; no clear D. The sequence was collected from a man aged 25 to 40 with chronic hepatitis C. CDR3 sequence reads: CASSQELGTEAFF. The CDR3 DNA reads as TGTGCCAGCAGCCAAGAATTGGGCACTGAAGCTTTCTTT.